This T cell receptor (beta chain) originates from a study of blood T cell repertoires in COVID-19 (TCRdb year 2020). With respect to the entire study: Samples from collaborators originated in the United States, Italy and Spain and spanned both the acute and convalescent phases of COVID-19. The material from the prospective study consisted of cDNA or gDNA derived from T cells, B-cell-depleted T cells, or PBMCs. The dataset comprised deeply sampled blood TCRbeta repertoires from subjects exposed to, actively infected with, or recovered from COVID-19. The repertoires were released in a freely available public database meant as a resource for research on the immune response to SARS-CoV-2. The samples were drawn from two sources: the first 160 participants of the ongoing ImmuneRACE study, and over 950 subjects contributed by 6 global collaborators. The sample metadata nearly always contained a de-identified subject ID, COVID-19 status, age in years and sex. HLA class I and class II types, where available, came from metadata supplied by the sample provider rather than from assay-based typing.

Comment on this clone: Its antigen is unknown. One base away there is no much larger clone; base qualities are not given.

TCRbeta CDR3 regions were amplified from genomic DNA by means of the immunoSEQ Assay, a bias-controlled multiplex PCR. In the authors' own workflow: The number of nucleated cells in each sample was estimated from the amplification of reference gene primers within the assay. To quantify the absolute abundance of each unique TCRbeta CDR3 rearrangement, sequence reads were collapsed and filtered. For each sample, productive Simpson clonality was calculated by taking the square root of Simpson's diversity index across productive rearrangements. Sourced from immuneACCESS, this table was stored by TCRdb with only in-frame sequences that have V and J called. A share of the clones is absent; for the studies checked, an unresolved V gene accounts for under half, and the remainder has no known explanation. The V and J calls and clone size are taken from that table; D and trimming were inferred from the DNA. The sample yields around 100,000 clones; around 90% were counted once. The leading ten clones occupy roughly 17% of the sample.

Points the paper makes about the study in general: How much clinical and demographic metadata was included differed by source and by participant, and the metadata was provided uncurated.

Collaborating institutions collected whole blood in K2EDTA tubes following their own protocols. For TCRbeta analysis, collaborators shipped samples in one of three forms: frozen whole blood, isolated PBMCs, or DNA extracted from either of those sample types. V is pruned by 4 bases and J by 2 bases, leaving 4 bases of the junction without a gene match. The CDR3 runs 14 amino acids, cysteine and phenylalanine included. Only the CDR3 portion is preserved as DNA: 42 bases, with reading frame beginning at the first base. The germline V gene yields SNHLY for CDR1 and FYNNEI for CDR2. What was sequenced was peripheral blood. The chain links TRBV2 with TRBJ1-1, with 7 central nucleotides matching TRBD1. This clonotype originated in a man between 50 and 59 years old with acute or convalescent COVID-19. This receptor carries the CDR3 CASSGQGVNTEAFF. The sequence in DNA is TGTGCCAGCAGTGGACAGGGAGTTAACACTGAAGCTTTCTTT.